The T cell receptor (beta chain) under discussion was sequenced for a study of technical replicates of blood from four donors. Some clones are missing from TCRdb's copy, which holds only in-frame ones; the method was immunoSEQ multiplex PCR. The sample shows over 10,000 clones, over 90% of them seen only once. Trimming stripped 0 bases from V and 6 bases from J, with 6 bases between. CDR3 size: 13 residues. Germline loops: CDR1 LGHNA, CDR2 YNFKEQ. The sequence came from a human donor in good health. The chain links TRBV4-2 to TRBJ2-1; D gene uncertain. The sample consisted of PBMCs. CDR3 coding DNA: TGTGCCAGCAGCCAAGATTGGGCCAATGAGCAGTTCTTC. Residues: CASSQDWANEQFF.